This T cell receptor (beta chain) was captured by sequencing in a study of CXCR3-negative and CXCR3-positive naive CD8 T cells. Libraries of TRB cDNA were made by 5' RACE and carried UMIs. TCRdb processed the 5' RACE reads again and assigns one entry to each CDR3 protein, with no DNA. In total, the table holds 140,000 to 150,000 distinct CDR3 sequences. This CDR3 contains 13 residues. Germline loops: CDR1 LNHDA, CDR2 SQIVND (reference sequence). On this clonotype itself: Its antigen remains unidentified.

Overall study findings and caveats: Freshly isolated PBMCs were used in most assays, given partial CXCR3 loss after freezing. High diversity, comparable across both naive subsets, contrasted with much lower diversity in memory CD8+ cells. Naive cells positive for CXCR3 carried more hydrophobic TRB CDR3s than CXCR3-negative ones. Unlike memory cells, which differed, naive CXCR3-negative and CXCR3-positive cells had similar TRBV-TRBJ usage.

This clonotype was obtained from a human donor in good health. Some clones in this sample may be carry-over from other donors' samples. Sequenced: naive CXCR3+ CD8+ T cells from blood. Subset described: CD45RO-CCR7+CD27+CD95- naive CD8+ T cells expressing CXCR3 (TNR3+). This chain joins TRBV19 and TRBJ1-5. The CDR3 here is CASTVGGNQPQHF.